A selection of T cell receptor beta chains follows, all from one sample in a study of neurological immune-mediated disorders. TCRdb processed the 5' RACE reads anew with MiXCR; each CDR3 protein has one entry. The sample includes 55,000 to 80,000 distinct CDR3 sequences, less than 6% of them seen just once. The specimen was PBMCs. These receptors were taken from a woman between 50 and 59 years old with multiple sclerosis. Both conserved end residues are part of each CDR3. D genes are given only for firm matches. Clone size, where shown, is once, few, many, or a class for clones that have expanded.

j_call v_call clone_size d_call cdr3_nt cdr3_aa
TRBJ2-1 TRBV29-1 many . TGCAGCGTTGTATCCGGGGGTGTGGGCAATGAGCAGTTCTTC CSVVSGGVGNEQFF
TRBJ2-3 TRBV12-3/TRBV12-4 many . TGTGCCAGCAGTTTTAGGGGGGGCCTCACAGATACGCAGTATTTT CASSFRGGLTDTQYF
TRBJ2-1 TRBV6-2/TRBV6-3 many . TGTGCCAGCAGGAACTCCGGGGGGCACAATGAGCAGTTCTTC CASRNSGGHNEQFF
TRBJ1-1 TRBV20-1 many TRBD1 TGCAGTGCTAGAAACCCACAGGGGACCACTGAAGCTTTCTTT CSARNPQGTTEAFF
TRBJ1-5 TRBV12-3/TRBV12-4 . . TGTGCCAGCAGTTTAGGACATAATCAGCCCCAGAATTTT CASSLGHNQPQNF
TRBJ1-2 TRBV3-1 many TRBD1 TGTGCCAGCAGTCAGACGGACAGGGAGGTATATGGCTACACCTTC CASSQTDREVYGYTF
TRBJ1-5 TRBV6-2/TRBV6-3 . . TGTGCCAGCAGTAACAGGATTCAGCCCCAGAATTTT CASSNRIQPQNF
TRBJ2-3 TRBV20-1 many TRBD2 TGCAGTGCTAGATCCCTAGCGGGGGGCACAGATACGCAGTATTTT CSARSLAGGTDTQYF
TRBJ2-5 TRBV6-5 many TRBD2 TGTGCCAGCAGTTATAATCCAGCGGGGGGCAGGGAGACCCAGTACTTC CASSYNPAGGRETQYF
TRBJ1-5 TRBV29-1 many . TGCAGCATTTCCAGGGGCTTTGGCAATCAGCCCCAGCATTTT CSISRGFGNQPQHF
TRBJ2-3 TRBV7-2 few TRBD2 TGTGCCAGCAGCTTAAGACTAGCGGGGGGTTCAGATACGCAGTATTTT CASSLRLAGGSDTQYF
TRBJ1-6 TRBV3-1 many . TGTGCCAGCAGCCAAGGAGCTCAGGATTCACCCCTCCACTTT CASSQGAQDSPLHF
TRBJ2-5 TRBV11-2 many . TGTGCCAGCAGTTCCCGGAAGACCCGGGACGTGCAATTCTCAGCGTCCCAGTACTTC CASSSRKTRDVQFSASQYF
TRBJ1-1 TRBV4-1 many TRBD1 TGCGCCAGCAGCCAAGAATATAACAGGGGGCTTGCTTTCTTT CASSQEYNRGLAFF
TRBJ1-5 TRBV12-3/TRBV12-4 many . TGTGCCAGCAGTTTGAGAGCTGGGTTGGATCAGCCCCAGCATTTT CASSLRAGLDQPQHF
TRBJ2-7 TRBV7-2 many . TGTGCCAGCATACCATCCGGGACGGGTGCTCGGCAGTACTTC CASIPSGTGARQYF
TRBJ2-5 TRBV20-1 many . TGCAGTGCTGAGGGTGGGGTAGGGCAAGAGACCCAGTACTTC CSAEGGVGQETQYF
TRBJ2-2 TRBV14 many TRBD2 TGTGCCAGCAGCCGGCAAGCGGGGATCAACACCGGGGAGCTGTTTTTT CASSRQAGINTGELFF
TRBJ1-6 TRBV20-1 few . TGCAGTGCTAGAGATAGGGTGGGATCATCACCCCTCAACTTT CSARDRVGSSPLNF
TRBJ2-1 TRBV15 many TRBD1 TGTGCCACCAGCAGAGAAGGACAGGGGTTAGCTGAGCAGTTCTTC CATSREGQGLAEQFF
TRBJ2-7 TRBV20-1 many . TGCAGTGCTAGGATCCTAGCTCAGGAGCAGTACTTC CSARILAQEQYF
TRBJ1-5 TRBV29-1 . . TGCAGCGACGCTCCAGGGAATCAGCCCCAGAATTTT CSDAPGNQPQNF
TRBJ1-1 TRBV12-3/TRBV12-4 many . TGTGCCAGCAGTACGGACGGACAGCCCCTTGGGGCTTTCTTT CASSTDGQPLGAFF
TRBJ2-3 TRBV10-3 many . TGTGCCATCACTAGGACAGATACGCAGTATTTT CAITRTDTQYF
TRBJ1-1 TRBV20-1 . . TGCAGCGCTGGTAGCCTCATGAACACTGAAGCTTTCTTT CSAGSLMNTEAFF
TRBJ2-3 TRBV5-1 many TRBD2 TGCGCCAGCAGCTACCTAGCGGGGGGCTCTGGGGACACAGATACGCAGTATTTT CASSYLAGGSGDTDTQYF
TRBJ2-1 TRBV7-9 many TRBD2 TGTGCCAGCAGCTTAGCGGGGGAGGGGAATGAGCAGTTCTTC CASSLAGEGNEQFF
TRBJ2-3 TRBV12-3/TRBV12-4 many . TGTGCCAGCAGTTTATCCTCAGGGCGCAGCACAGATACGCAGTATTTT CASSLSSGRSTDTQYF
TRBJ1-6 TRBV9 many . TGTGCCAGCAGCGTATCGGGTCCCGAGGATTCACCCCTCCACTTT CASSVSGPEDSPLHF
TRBJ2-5 TRBV5-6 many . TGTGCCAGCAGCCTGACAGGACAACGAAGGCGGGAGACCCAGTACTTC CASSLTGQRRRETQYF
TRBJ1-6 TRBV20-1 many TRBD1 TGCAGTGCTAGCGACAGGGTCTATAATTCACCCCTCCACTTT CSASDRVYNSPLHF
TRBJ2-5 TRBV20-1 many TRBD2 TGCAGTCCGGCGGGGGGGCGGGAGACCCAGTACTTC CSPAGGRETQYF
TRBJ2-3 TRBV29-1 many . TGCAGCGTAGCCGGGACGACCTCCACAGATACGCAGTATTTT CSVAGTTSTDTQYF
TRBJ2-7 TRBV6-6 many TRBD1 TGTGCCAGCAGTCAGGGGACAGGCAACGAGCAGTACTTC CASSQGTGNEQYF
TRBJ1-1 TRBV12-3/TRBV12-4 many TRBD1 TGTGCCAGCAGGCCAGACAGGGAGAACACTGAAGCTTTCTTT CASRPDRENTEAFF
TRBJ2-7 TRBV6-2/TRBV6-3 many TRBD1 TGTGCCAGCAGTCTACAGACAGGGGGCATCTACGAGCAGTACTTC CASSLQTGGIYEQYF
TRBJ1-6 TRBV20-1 few . TGCAGTGCTACGGGGGGGGATTCACCCCTCAACTTT CSATGGDSPLNF
TRBJ2-6 TRBV7-2 few . TGTGCCAGCACTAGTGGGGACTCTGGGGCCAACGTCCTGACTTTC CASTSGDSGANVLTF
TRBJ1-5 TRBV4-1 . . TGCGCCAGCAGCCAAGGACAGGAACGTCAGCCCCAGAATTTT CASSQGQERQPQNF
TRBJ1-5 TRBV5-1 . TRBD1 TGCGCCAGCAGCTTGGCCGGGACAGGGGTTAATCAGCCCCAGAATTTT CASSLAGTGVNQPQNF
TRBJ2-7 TRBV7-2 many . TGTGCCAGCAGCACACCCAGGGTTTACGAGCAGTACTTC CASSTPRVYEQYF
TRBJ1-3 TRBV10-3 few . TGTGCCATCAGTGGTCACGGGACGTCTGGAAACACCATATATTTT CAISGHGTSGNTIYF
TRBJ1-1 TRBV5-1 many . TGCGCCAGCAGCTTGAAGACAGGGAACACTGAAGCTTTCTTT CASSLKTGNTEAFF
TRBJ2-1 TRBV7-2 many . TGTGCCAGCAGCTCGGGACTCTTCAATGAGCAGTTCTTC CASSSGLFNEQFF
TRBJ2-2 TRBV5-1 many TRBD2 TGCGCCAGCAGCTTGCTAGCGGGGAACACCGGGGAGCTGTTTTTT CASSLLAGNTGELFF
TRBJ2-7 TRBV9 . TRBD2 TGTGCCAGCAGCGTAGCGCCTAGCGGTTACGAGCAGTACTTC CASSVAPSGYEQYF
TRBJ2-1 TRBV9 many . TGTGCCAGCAGCGAGGGCCCAATACTGACCTACAATGAGCAGTTCTTC CASSEGPILTYNEQFF
TRBJ1-5 TRBV6-2/TRBV6-3 many TRBD1 TGTGCCAGCAGTTACTCGAAGGGACAGGGATTCCAGCCCCAGCATTTT CASSYSKGQGFQPQHF
TRBJ2-5 TRBV11-2 many . TGTGCCAGCAGCTTAGATGGCGGCCTAACGAAAGAGACCCAGTACTTC CASSLDGGLTKETQYF
TRBJ1-1 TRBV9 many TRBD1 TGTGCCAGCAGCGAAGTAGGGGGCAACACTGAAGCTTTCTTT CASSEVGGNTEAFF
TRBJ1-5 TRBV6-6 few TRBD1 TGTGCCAGCAGCCCCGGACAGGGGGTTCAGCCCCAGCATTTT CASSPGQGVQPQHF
TRBJ1-4 TRBV27 many TRBD1 TGTGCCAGCAGTTTTGGCAGGGGGAATGAAAAACTGTTTTTT CASSFGRGNEKLFF
TRBJ2-5 TRBV7-8 few . TGTGCCAGCAGCTTATCCGGGACACACCAAGAGACCCAGTACTTC CASSLSGTHQETQYF
TRBJ2-2 TRBV5-1 many TRBD1 TGCGCCAGCAGCATAAGGACAGGGGGAGTGGACGGGGAGCTGTTTTTT CASSIRTGGVDGELFF
TRBJ2-1 TRBV10-3 many . TGTGCCATCAGTGAGTCTCAGGGCTCCTCCTACAATGAGCAGTTCTTC CAISESQGSSYNEQFF
TRBJ2-1 TRBV5-1 many . TGCGCCAGCAAGATCCAGGGGAACAATGAGCAGTTCTTC CASKIQGNNEQFF
TRBJ2-1 TRBV3-1 many TRBD2 TGTGCCAGCAGCCAAGTCGCCGGGACTAGCACCTACAATGAGCAGTTCTTC CASSQVAGTSTYNEQFF
TRBJ2-3 TRBV6-6 few . TGTGCCAGCAGTTCACCTCAGGGGTCCACAGATACGCAGTATTTT CASSSPQGSTDTQYF